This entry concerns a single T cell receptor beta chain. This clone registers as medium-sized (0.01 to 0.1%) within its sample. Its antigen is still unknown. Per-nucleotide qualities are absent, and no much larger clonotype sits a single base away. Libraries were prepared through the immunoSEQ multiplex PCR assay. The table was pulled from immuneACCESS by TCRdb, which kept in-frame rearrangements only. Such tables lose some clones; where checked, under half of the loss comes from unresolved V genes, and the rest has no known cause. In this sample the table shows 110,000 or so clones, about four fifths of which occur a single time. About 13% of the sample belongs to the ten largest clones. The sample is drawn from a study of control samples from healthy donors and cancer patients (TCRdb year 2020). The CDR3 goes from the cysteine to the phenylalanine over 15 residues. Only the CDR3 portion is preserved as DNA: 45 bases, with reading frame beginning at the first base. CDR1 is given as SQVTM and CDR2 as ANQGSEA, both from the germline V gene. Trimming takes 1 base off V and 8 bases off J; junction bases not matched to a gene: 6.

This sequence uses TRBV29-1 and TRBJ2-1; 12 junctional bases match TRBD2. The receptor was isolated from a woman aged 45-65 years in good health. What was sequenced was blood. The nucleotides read TGCAGCGTTGAAGTACTAGCGGGAGGTGGGTATGAGCAGTTCTTC. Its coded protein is CSVEVLAGGGYEQFF.